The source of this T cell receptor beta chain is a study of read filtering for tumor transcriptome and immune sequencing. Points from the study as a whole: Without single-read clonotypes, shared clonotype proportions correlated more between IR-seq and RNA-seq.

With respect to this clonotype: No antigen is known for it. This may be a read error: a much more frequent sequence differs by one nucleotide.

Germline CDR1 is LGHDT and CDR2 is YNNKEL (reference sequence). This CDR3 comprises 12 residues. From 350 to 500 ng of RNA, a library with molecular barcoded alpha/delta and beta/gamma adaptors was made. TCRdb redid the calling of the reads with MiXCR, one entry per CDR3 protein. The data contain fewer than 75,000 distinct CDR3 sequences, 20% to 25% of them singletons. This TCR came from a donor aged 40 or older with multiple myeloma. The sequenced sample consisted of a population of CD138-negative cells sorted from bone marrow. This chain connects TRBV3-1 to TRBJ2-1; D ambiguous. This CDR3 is CASSRVDDERFF. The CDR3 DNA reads TGTGCCAGCAGCCGTGTGGACGATGAGCGGTTCTTC.